The next 21 T cell receptor beta chains were all read from a single sample in a study of patients and donors after allogeneic stem cell transplantation. Using its own MiXCR run on the RT-PCR reads, TCRdb lists one record per CDR3 protein. The table lists some 960,000 distinct CDR3 sequences, about 20% of them singletons. The specimen sequenced was blood, either unsorted or a sorted T cell fraction (not recorded which). These receptors all stem from a human donor who was either an allogeneic HSCT recipient or a stem cell or donor lymphocyte infusion donor (not recorded which). It is not recorded whose cells these are; they may come from a transplant donor.

This clonotype was counted at least ten times. V is TRBV12-3 or TRBV12-4 and J is TRBJ2-1; D remains unclear. V lost 6 bases, J lost 0 bases, and 12 bases lay in between. This CDR3 contains 15 residues. The CDR3 DNA is TGTGCCAGCAGGGTTACTTTACCCTCCTACAATGAGCAGTTCTTC. This codes for CASRVTLPSYNEQFF.

This chain uses TRBV7-9 with TRBJ2-5; D is perhaps TRBD1 (6 bases). The germline V and J ends were trimmed by 5 bases and 3 bases, with 13 bases remaining between them. Per germline, CDR1 SEHNR and CDR2 FQNEAQ (reference sequence). The CDR3 runs 14 residues. The CDR3 coding sequence is TGTGCCAGCAGCCTTCGGACAGAAAAAGAGACCCAGTACTTC. Translation gives CASSLRTEKETQYF.

The chain links TRBV7-2 to TRBJ1-1; TRBD1 agrees at 10 bases. The junction had 12 bases not matched to a gene; V was cut back by 1 base and J by 7 bases. Germline CDR1 and CDR2: SGHTA and FQGNSA. The CDR3 covers 17 residues. CDR3 protein: CASSLVVMGQGYGEAFF. The CDR3 region has the DNA TGTGCCAGCAGCTTAGTGGTAATGGGACAGGGGTATGGTGAAGCTTTCTTT.

The table lists this clonotype with a few counts. The gene calls are TRBV5-1 and TRBJ2-2, with TRBD2 matching over 7 bases. Germline V lookup: CDR1 SGHRS, CDR2 YFSETQ. The CDR3 contains 16 residues. The V gene end was trimmed by 0 bases and the J gene end by 5 bases; junction bases not matched to a gene: 7. CDR3 region: CASSLAGDYVTGELFF. The CDR3 coding sequence is TGCGCCAGCAGCTTGGCGGGGGACTACGTTACCGGGGAGCTGTTTTTT. Looking up the rest from reference TRBV5-1 and TRBJ2-2 gives the full variable domain: KAGVTQTPRYLIKTRGQQVTLSCSPISGHRSVSWYQQTPGQGLQFLFEYFSETQRNKGNFPGRFSGRQFSNSRSEMNVSTLELGDSALYLCASSLAGDYVTGELFFGEGSRLTVL.

The chain carries TRBV20-1 and TRBJ2-1; 9 bases match TRBD2. The V gene's germline CDR1 is DFQATT and CDR2 SNEGSKA (reference sequence). This CDR3 is 15 amino acids long. V lost 1 base to trimming and J lost 6 bases; unmatched junction nucleotides: 7. CDR3 residues: CSARALSGSLNEQFF. The DNA for the CDR3 is TGCAGTGCTAGAGCCCTTAGCGGGAGTCTCAATGAGCAGTTCTTC.

This clonotype has ten or more counts. V gene TRBV11-2 combines with J gene TRBJ2-7, with TRBD2 identical over 10 bases. The CDR3 has 16 residues. CDR1 is SGHAT and CDR2 is FQNNGV in the germline V gene. Germline trimming cut 1 base from V and 3 bases from J; bases unmatched to any gene: 6. CDR3 in DNA: TGTGCCAGCAGCTTAGCCTCTAGCGGGGGTGTCTACGAGCAGTACTTC. Its protein is CASSLASSGGVYEQYF.

This clonotype was picked up a small number of times. V gene TRBV27 combines with J gene TRBJ2-7; D uncertain. The germline V gene encodes CDR1 MNHEY and CDR2 SMNVEV (reference sequence). CDR3 length equals 13 residues. The V and J ends lost 6 bases and 5 bases respectively, with 14 bases between them. CDR3: CASRGFILNEQYF. The CDR3 nucleotides are TGTGCCAGCAGAGGGTTTATATTAAACGAGCAGTACTTC.

This chain links TRBV10-3 with TRBJ1-1, with 9 bases matching TRBD1. The germline V gene encodes CDR1 ENHRY and CDR2 SYGVKD. Trimming cost V 8 bases and J 11 bases; bases outside gene matches: 12. The CDR3 totals 13 residues. This CDR3 reads CAIFLGRDREAFF. The CDR3 coding sequence is TGTGCCATCTTCCTTGGCCGGGACAGGGAGGCTTTCTTT.

A few counts support this clonotype. This rearrangement joins TRBV30 to TRBJ1-5; D unresolved. The CDR3 runs 13 residues. Germline CDR1 is GTSNPN and CDR2 is SVGIG (reference sequence). V shed 1 base and J shed 7 bases, with 11 bases lying between them. CDR3 in amino acids: CAWSGGEGQPQHF. Written as DNA, the CDR3 is TGTGCCTGGAGTGGCGGGGAGGGCCAGCCCCAGCATTTT.

The chain has TRBV12-5 and TRBJ2-1; D not resolved. This CDR3 is built from 13 residues. In germline, CDR1 is LGHNT, CDR2 FRNRAP. V gave up 7 bases and J gave up 7 bases, with 14 bases separating them. This CDR3 is CASALGSTNEQFF. The CDR3 coding sequence is TGTGCTAGTGCCTTGGGAAGCACAAATGAGCAGTTCTTC.

The table lists this clonotype with a few counts. J is TRBJ2-3 and V is TRBV6-2 or TRBV6-3; the match to TRBD2 covers 10 bases. Germline values: CDR1 MNHEY, CDR2 SVGEGT. This CDR3 is 15 amino acids long. J was trimmed by 4 bases and V by 5 bases; bases with no gene match: 6. CDR3 region: CASSQGLAWADTQYF. CDR3 coding DNA: TGTGCCAGCAGTCAGGGACTAGCGTGGGCAGATACGCAGTATTTT.

The J gene is TRBJ1-6, the V gene TRBV5-5; no firm D call. The CDR3 is 15 residues long. Trimming pared 4 bases from V and 11 bases from J, leaving 19 bases between. The germline V gene encodes CDR1 SGHKS and CDR2 YYEKEE (reference sequence). CDR3 amino acids: CASSAGMGGTTPLHF. CDR3 DNA sequence: TGTGCCAGCAGCGCCGGAATGGGAGGAACAACACCCCTCCACTTT. Full variable domain (missing parts from reference TRBV5-5 and TRBJ1-6): DAGVTQSPTHLIKTRGQQVTLRCSPISGHKSVSWYQQVLGQGPQFIFQYYEKEERGRGNFPDRFSARQFPNYSSELNVNALLLGDSALYLCASSAGMGGTTPLHFGNGTRLTVT.

The rearrangement joins TRBV20-1 to TRBJ1-5, with D unclear. The CDR3 covers 16 residues. Trimming took off 4 bases at V and 0 bases at J, with 16 bases between the two ends. Germline V gene data show CDR1 as DFQATT and CDR2 as SNEGSKA (reference sequence). The CDR3 sequence is CSATRPDRYSNQPQHF. DNA for the CDR3: TGCAGTGCTACAAGACCCGATCGATATAGCAATCAGCCCCAGCATTTT.

This clonotype has a count of ten or more. The chain employs TRBV29-1 and TRBJ1-1; a possible D gene is TRBD1 (6 bases). Germline loops: CDR1 SQVTM, CDR2 ANQGSEA. The V end lost 6 bases, the J end lost 0 bases, and 8 bases lay between the germline ends. The CDR3 is 12 residues long. The CDR3 spells CSVGHLNTEAFF. In nucleotides, the CDR3 is TGCAGCGTGGGACACCTGAACACTGAAGCTTTCTTT.

This clonotype came up a few times. The gene calls are TRBV20-1 and TRBJ2-1; no reliable D call. The length of the CDR3 is 13 residues. Germline V lookup: CDR1 DFQATT, CDR2 SNEGSKA (reference sequence). The V gene lost 3 bases and the J gene lost 4 bases, with 10 bases spanning the gap. DNA for the CDR3: TGCAGTGCTAGTCAGAACACTTACAATGAGCAGTTCTTC. Its protein product is CSASQNTYNEQFF.

This clonotype was observed a few times. The gene calls are TRBV6-1 and TRBJ2-7; 8 bases map to TRBD2. J was trimmed by 5 bases and V by 6 bases; bases with no gene match: 12. The CDR3 spans 15 residues. Germline assignment: CDR1 MNHNS and CDR2 SASEGT. The CDR3 nucleotides are TGTGCCAGCAGCCAACTAGCGGTTGCCCTCCACGAGCAGTACTTC. This translates into CASSQLAVALHEQYF.

This rearrangement joins TRBV5-1 to TRBJ2-7; D is possibly TRBD1 or TRBD2 (5 bases each). The V end lost 2 bases, the J end lost 7 bases, and 16 bases lay between the germline ends. CDR1 is SGHRS and CDR2 is YFSETQ in the germline V gene. This CDR3 region has 14 residues. In DNA form, the CDR3 reads TGCGCCAGCAGCTTTGGGACCGCTCTAAGAGAGCAGTACTTC. Translated: CASSFGTALREQYF. Full variable domain (missing parts from reference TRBV5-1 and TRBJ2-7): KAGVTQTPRYLIKTRGQQVTLSCSPISGHRSVSWYQQTPGQGLQFLFEYFSETQRNKGNFPGRFSGRQFSNSRSEMNVSTLELGDSALYLCASSFGTALREQYFGPGTRLTVT.

Here the CDR3 reads CASRPSGTGTTGELFF. The CDR3 DNA reads as TGTGCCAGCAGACCCTCCGGGACAGGGACCACCGGGGAGCTGTTTTTT. The chain carries TRBV12-3 or TRBV12-4 and TRBJ2-2; 9 positions agree with TRBD1. V trimming: 6 bases; J trimming: 4 bases; junction bases outside the gene matches: 9. The CDR3 loop spans 16 amino acids.

Only a few counts were recorded for this clonotype. The genes are TRBV3-1 and TRBJ2-1; TRBD2 agrees at 14 bases. Unmatched junction bases numbered 8, after V lost 0 bases and J lost 4 bases. CDR1 LGHDT and CDR2 YNNKEL come from the germline V gene (reference sequence). The CDR3 has 19 residues. The CDR3, as DNA: TGTGCCAGCAGCCAAGAGACCCCGACTAGCGGGAGGGTTTACAATGAGCAGTTCTTC. It specifies CASSQETPTSGRVYNEQFF.

This clonotype came up many times. The chain combines TRBV4-1 with TRBJ2-1, with 8 bases matching TRBD1. The CDR3 totals 15 residues. Germline-derived CDR1 and CDR2 are MGHRA and YSYEKL. The V and J ends lost 2 bases and 3 bases, in that order; junction bases with no gene match: 3. The CDR3 nucleotides read TGCGCCAGCAGCCAACCCGGGACAGGCTACAATGAGCAGTTCTTC. It yields the protein CASSQPGTGYNEQFF.

This clonotype has only a few counts. V is TRBV7-9 and J is TRBJ2-1; D may be TRBD2 (7 bases). This CDR3 region has 15 residues. The germline V and J ends were trimmed by 5 bases and 7 bases, with 18 bases remaining between them. The germline V gene encodes CDR1 SEHNR and CDR2 FQNEAQ (reference sequence). The CDR3 coding sequence is TGTGCCAGCAGCCGCGTGGGGGGGGGCTTGAATGAGCAGTTCTTC. Protein sequence: CASSRVGGGLNEQFF.